This T cell receptor (beta chain) was captured in a study of early T cells in non-severe SARS-CoV-2 infection. Background on the study: Alpha and beta chains were unpaired, from unsorted whole-blood bulk RNA.

Attached unique molecular identifiers marked individual cDNA molecules. TCRdb fed the 5' RACE reads into MiXCR, producing one record per CDR3 protein. The sample carries tens of thousands of distinct CDR3 sequences, around 12% recorded once. Study-wide results and limits: The study's VDJdb matching favored anti-spike CD8 responses and missed private and CD4 specificities.

This clonotype was detected ten times or more. Its antigen is unidentified. The germline gives CDR1 KGHSH, CDR2 LQKENI. Trimming left V 6 bases short and J 1 base short, with 16 bases between. There are 17 residues in the CDR3. This receptor was obtained from an adult who was a healthcare worker with PCR-confirmed SARS-CoV-2 infection or an uninfected control (not recorded which). The gene calls are TRBV18 and TRBJ2-6; TRBD2 is a possible D gene (5 bases). The sequencing sample was made of whole blood. The CDR3 nucleotides read TGTGCCAGCTCCGAACTAGGGCGAGGGTCTGGGGCCAACGTCCTGACTTTC. Translated, it gives CASSELGRGSGANVLTF.